One sample yielded the 20 T cell receptor beta chains listed below, sequenced in a study of T cell responses to AZD1222 COVID-19 vaccine. Assay used: immunoSEQ multiplex PCR; TCRdb lists only in-frame clones, some missing. Among 30,000 to 35,000 clones listed, 78% were seen once. The source material was peripheral blood, sampled 28 days after the second AZD1222 dose. The receptors shown here come from an adult who received the AZD1222 COVID-19 vaccine.

This chain connects TRBV28 to TRBJ1-1; the D is unclear. The V end lost 8 bases, the J end lost 1 base, and 14 bases lay between the germline ends. The germline CDR1 and CDR2 sequences are MDHEN and SYDVKM. The CDR3 has 14 residues. CDR3 bases: TGTGCCAGCTCAATCGTCGGACCGAACACTGAAGCTTTCTTT. This translates into CASSIVGPNTEAFF.

This sequence joins TRBV28 and TRBJ1-3, with D perhaps TRBD1 (6 bases). The V and J ends lost 3 bases and 0 bases respectively, with 12 bases between them. There are 16 residues in the CDR3. In germline, CDR1 is MDHEN, CDR2 SYDVKM. CDR3 residues: CASSFRGAGSGNTIYF. The CDR3 nucleotides read TGTGCCAGCAGTTTCCGGGGGGCCGGCTCTGGAAACACCATATATTTT.

CDR3 sequence: CASSRARGSGYTF. DNA for the CDR3: TGTGCCAGCAGCCGAGCACGGGGGTCTGGCTACACCTTC. The J gene is TRBJ1-2, the V gene TRBV3-1 (or the pseudogene TRBV3-2); tentative D call: TRBD1 (5 bases). This CDR3 spans 13 amino acids. Germline lookup yields CDR1 LGHDT and CDR2 YNNKEL (reference sequence). The V gene lost 4 bases and the J gene lost 7 bases, with 13 bases spanning the gap.

The chain employs TRBV4-2 and TRBJ1-5, with 8 bases fitting TRBD1. The CDR3 is 15 residues long. V gave up 3 bases and J gave up 11 bases; unmatched junction bases: 12. Germline V lookup: CDR1 LGHNA, CDR2 YNFKEQ. CDR3 in DNA: TGTGCCAGCAGCCAGTTGGTACAGGGGGACGGGGCCCAGCATTTT. The encoded protein is CASSQLVQGDGAQHF.

V usage is TRBV18 and J usage is TRBJ2-3; D call uncertain. The CDR3 has 12 amino acids. Germline lookup yields CDR1 KGHSH and CDR2 LQKENI. Trimming pared 2 bases from V and 11 bases from J, leaving 11 bases between. In DNA, the CDR3 is TGTGCCAGCTCACCAGGACGCCTCGGGCAGTATTTT. This sequence encodes CASSPGRLGQYF. The full variable domain, completed using reference TRBV18 and TRBJ2-3, is NAGVMQNPRHLVRRRGQEARLRCSPMKGHSHVYWYRQLPEEGLKFMVYLQKENIIDESGMPKERFSAEFPKEGPSILRIQQVVRGDSAAYFCASSPGRLGQYFGPGTRLTVL.

The rearrangement joins TRBV11-2 to TRBJ1-1; TRBD1 aligns across 11 bases. There are 16 residues in the CDR3. The germline V gene has CDR1 SGHAT and CDR2 FQNNGV. V was clipped by 0 bases and J by 10 bases; unmatched bases: 10. The CDR3 is CASSLDRGTGGDGAFF. In DNA form, the CDR3 reads TGTGCCAGCAGCTTAGATCGGGGGACAGGGGGTGATGGAGCTTTCTTT.

This clone turned up a few times. The chain combines TRBV5-8 with TRBJ1-5; 7 positions agree with TRBD1. Losses at the gene ends were 1 base for V and 3 bases for J; bases not matched to a gene: 7. The CDR3 extends over 16 amino acids. Germline CDR1 and CDR2: SGHTS and YDEGEE. The CDR3 spells CASSLSVGGVNQPQHF. CDR3 DNA: TGTGCCAGCAGCTTGTCCGTAGGGGGCGTCAATCAGCCCCAGCATTTT.

The DNA for the CDR3 is TGTGCCAGCAAAAAACAGGGTGATGAGACCGGGGAGCTGTTTTTT. Encoded protein: CASKKQGDETGELFF. V usage is TRBV2 and J usage is TRBJ2-2; possible D gene TRBD1, 6 bases. The CDR3 covers 15 residues. The V gene's germline CDR1 is SNHLY and CDR2 FYNNEI. V lost 7 bases to trimming and J lost 5 bases, with 17 bases between them.

The chain recombines TRBV5-5 with TRBJ1-6; TRBD1 matches at 7 bases. The germline V gene has CDR1 SGHKS and CDR2 YYEKEE (reference sequence). Trimming at V came to 4 bases and at J to 10 bases, leaving 8 bases not matched to a gene. The CDR3 is made up of 14 amino acids. The CDR3 loop is CASSQGQLYSPLHF. For the CDR3, the DNA is TGTGCCAGCAGCCAGGGACAGTTATACTCACCCCTCCACTTT.

This clone has only a few counts. V is TRBV24-1 and J is TRBJ2-1, with TRBD1 identical over 7 bases. The CDR3 sequence is 14 residues long. The ends lost 5 bases at V and 9 bases at J; junction bases unmatched: 9. Germline V lookup: CDR1 KGHDR, CDR2 SFDVKD. This CDR3 is CATSAKTGYGEQFF. The CDR3 DNA reads as TGTGCCACCAGTGCCAAGACAGGGTACGGTGAGCAGTTCTTC.

This chain links TRBV27 with TRBJ1-6, with D possibly being TRBD1 (6 bases). This CDR3 contains 17 residues. Germline assignment: CDR1 MNHEY and CDR2 SMNVEV (reference sequence). Deletions cut 5 bases from V and 7 bases from J, with 21 bases between. Here the CDR3 reads CASSTRGRGAGNSPLHF. In nucleotides, the CDR3 is TGTGCCAGCAGTACCCGCGGCAGGGGCGCTGGGAATTCACCCCTCCACTTT.

This chain connects TRBV12-3 or TRBV12-4 to TRBJ1-1; TRBD1 might be the D (5 bases). The CDR3 is 13 amino acids. Trimming pared 5 bases from V and 1 base from J, leaving 8 bases between. The CDR3 DNA reads as TGTGCCAGCAGTCCCCAGGGGAACACTGAAGCTTTCTTT. Amino acid sequence: CASSPQGNTEAFF.

This clone has more than one count but fewer than ten. This chain connects TRBV24-1 to TRBJ2-1, with D unclear. The CDR3 has 12 amino acids. V shed 6 bases and J shed 8 bases, with 10 bases lying between them. The germline gives CDR1 KGHDR, CDR2 SFDVKD. The CDR3: CATSQVGDEQFF. DNA for the CDR3: TGTGCCACCAGTCAGGTAGGCGATGAGCAGTTCTTC.

This clone was observed a few times. The chain carries TRBV4-2 and TRBJ2-5; D unclear. Germline V lookup: CDR1 LGHNA, CDR2 YNFKEQ. Trimming removed 2 bases at V and 1 base at J, with 5 bases between. The length of the CDR3 is 13 residues. CDR3 nucleotide sequence: TGTGCCAGCAGCCAACTGATCCAAGAGACCCAGTACTTC. Amino acids: CASSQLIQETQYF.

The rearrangement uses TRBV18 and TRBJ2-7; 14 nucleotides line up with TRBD2. CDR1 is KGHSH, CDR2 LQKENI, per germline. The CDR3 sequence is 15 residues long. V lost 6 bases, J lost 4 bases, and 5 bases stayed unmatched. Written as DNA, the CDR3 is TGTGCCAGCTCTCTTGGGACTAGCGGGGGATACGAGCAGTACTTC. Translating it yields CASSLGTSGGYEQYF.

This rearrangement joins TRBV3-1 (or the pseudogene TRBV3-2) to TRBJ1-3; maybe TRBD1 (6 bases). CDR3 length equals 14 residues. V was pared by 4 bases and J by 2 bases, with 9 bases between. The germline CDR1 and CDR2 sequences are LGHDT and YNNKEL (reference sequence). Here the CDR3 DNA reads TGTGCCAGCAGCCCCCGGACAGCTGGAAACACCATATATTTT. Its protein is CASSPRTAGNTIYF.

The V call is TRBV28, the J call TRBJ1-5, with D perhaps TRBD1 (5 bases). Germline loops: CDR1 MDHEN, CDR2 SYDVKM. The CDR3 has 14 amino acids. Trimming cost V 11 bases and J 3 bases, with 17 bases left between them. The CDR3 DNA reads as TGTGCCTGCGGGGACTATGCGGACAATCAGCCCCAGCATTTT. It encodes CACGDYADNQPQHF.

Points on this clone: One end of the junction varies from germline; a read error may be responsible. The V call is TRBV2, the J call TRBJ1-1; a possible D gene is TRBD1 (5 bases). Germline V lookup: CDR1 SNHLY, CDR2 FYNNEI. The CDR3 is 12 residues long. CDR3 nucleotide sequence: TGTGCCAGCAGAGAAGCGGGGGCTGAAGCTTTCTTT. Its translation is CASREAGAEAFF.

This chain connects TRBV15 to TRBJ2-7; 7 nucleotides agree with TRBD2. Germline V gene sequence: CDR1 LNHNV, CDR2 YYDKDF (reference sequence). CDR3 length: 14 amino acids. Germline trimming cut 3 bases from V and 7 bases from J; bases unmatched to any gene: 9. Here the CDR3 DNA reads TGTGCCACCAGCAGCGGGGGGTTCTCGGGTGAGCAGTACGTC. Encoded protein: CATSSGGFSGEQYV.

CDR3 protein: CASSPGTVSGNTIYF. For the CDR3, the DNA is TGTGCCAGCAGCCCCGGGACGGTCTCTGGAAACACCATATATTTT. The chain uses TRBV7-9 and TRBJ1-3; weak D call: TRBD1 (5 bases). This CDR3 contains 15 residues. The germline gives CDR1 SEHNR, CDR2 FQNEAQ (reference sequence). V lost 5 bases, J lost 0 bases, and 11 bases lay in between.